Listed below are T cell receptor beta chains from one sample, sequenced in a study of Graves' ophthalmopathy and Graves' hyperthyroidism. TCRdb ran MiXCR on the multiplex PCR reads and lists one entry per CDR3 protein. The data contain about 480,000 distinct CDR3 sequences, around 14% of them singletons. Material: blood. These receptors were taken from a woman aged 25 to 39 with Graves' ophthalmopathy. Each CDR3 is given with its conserved first and last residue. A D gene is named only where the DNA matches it firmly. Rows give clone size only sometimes, using once, few, many, or a class for an expanded clone.

abundance | j_gene | d_gene | v_gene | CDR3nt | CDR3aa
. | TRBJ2-7 | . | TRBV12-3/TRBV12-4 | TGTGCCAGCAGTTCCGACAGCCGCTACGAGCAGTACTTC | CASSSDSRYEQYF
many | TRBJ2-2 | TRBD2 | TRBV28 | TGTGCCAGCAGCTCGGGGAGCCTAGCGGGACCCGGGGAGCTGTTTTTT | CASSSGSLAGPGELFF
few | TRBJ2-2 | TRBD1 | TRBV4-1 | TGCGCCAGCTGGACAGGGGAAGCGTCGGGGAACACCGGGGAGCTGTTTTTT | CASWTGEASGNTGELFF
many | TRBJ2-5 | . | TRBV19 | TGTGCCAGTAGCCGCCTCGGCACTAGGCGCAGCGAGACCCAGTACTTC | CASSRLGTRRSETQYF
many | TRBJ2-2 | TRBD1 | TRBV6-4 | TGTGCCAGCACCGCAGGGACAGGGGACACCGGGGAGCTGTTTTTT | CASTAGTGDTGELFF
many | TRBJ1-5 | . | TRBV5-6 | TGTGCCAGCAGCTCCCGACGGAATCAGCCCCAGCATTTT | CASSSRRNQPQHF
. | TRBJ1-2 | TRBD1 | TRBV4-1 | TGCGCCAGCAGGAAGGGACAGGGCTCTGGCTACACCTTC | CASRKGQGSGYTF
many | TRBJ1-5 | . | TRBV30 | TGTGCCTGGGGGAGGAAGGGAAATCAGCCCCAGCATTTT | CAWGRKGNQPQHF
few | TRBJ1-6 | . | TRBV5-1 | TGCGCCAGCAGCGAATTGACGGAGGGATATAATTCACCCCTCCACTTT | CASSELTEGYNSPLHF
many | TRBJ1-3 | . | TRBV6-1 | TGTGCCAGCAGCGAACAGGGCCCCTCTGGAAACACCATATATTTT | CASSEQGPSGNTIYF
. | TRBJ1-2 | . | TRBV20-1 | TGCAGTGCTAGAGGGCCCGAGAACTATGGCTACACCTTC | CSARGPENYGYTF
many | TRBJ2-7 | . | TRBV6-5 | TGTGCCAGCAGTTACTCGGTTCGGAGCGTCTACGAGCAGTACTTC | CASSYSVRSVYEQYF
. | TRBJ1-1 | TRBD1 | TRBV18 | TGTGCCAGCTCACACTGGACAGGGGGGATTTACACTGAAGCTTTCTTT | CASSHWTGGIYTEAFF
many | TRBJ1-2 | TRBD1 | TRBV28 | TGTGCCAGTAAGACTAGGGACAGGGCGGTTGTCGGCTACACCTTC | CASKTRDRAVVGYTF
many | TRBJ2-3 | . | TRBV7-2 | TGTGCCAGCAGCTTATTCGGGAACTCAGATACGCAGTATTTT | CASSLFGNSDTQYF
. | TRBJ2-5 | . | TRBV12-3/TRBV12-4 | TGTGCCAGCAGTTTTGCCAGGGGCCTAGAGACCCAGTACTTC | CASSFARGLETQYF
many | TRBJ2-2 | . | TRBV12-3/TRBV12-4 | TGTGCCAGCAGAGCCCAGGTGGGCGGGGAGCTGTTTTTT | CASRAQVGGELFF
many | TRBJ1-1 | . | TRBV24-1 | TGTGCCAAGCCACCCCAGGGGCTGAGCACTGAAGCTTTCTTT | CAKPPQGLSTEAFF
few | TRBJ2-7 | TRBD1 | TRBV6-8 | TGTGCCAGCACCAGGGGACAGAGATCCTACGAGCAGTACTTC | CASTRGQRSYEQYF
many | TRBJ1-1 | . | TRBV6-2/TRBV6-3 | TGTGCCAGCAGTGTCACCGAGCCGAGCCAGTCTTTCTTT | CASSVTEPSQSFF
few | TRBJ1-1 | TRBD1 | TRBV7-9 | TGTGCCAGCAGCTTAACAGGGGGGGTCACTGAAGCTTTCTTT | CASSLTGGVTEAFF
many | TRBJ1-2 | . | TRBV5-6 | TGTGCCAGCAGCTTACACGGTCCTAACTATGGCTACACCTTC | CASSLHGPNYGYTF
many | TRBJ2-5 | . | TRBV7-6 | TGTGCCAGCAGCTTAGACGGCAGGGTCGGCCGAGAGACCCAGTACTTC | CASSLDGRVGRETQYF
few | TRBJ2-4 | TRBD2 | TRBV12-3/TRBV12-4 | TGTGCCAGCAGGCCGGGACTAGCGGACAAAAACATTAAGTACTTC | CASRPGLADKNIKYF
few | TRBJ2-7 | . | TRBV27 | TGTGCCAGCAGTTTAACCAACTCCCGGAAGTTCGAGCAGTACTTC | CASSLTNSRKFEQYF
few | TRBJ1-3 | . | TRBV5-1 | TGCGCCAGCAGCCAATCCTTCCAGAGCTCTGGAAACACCATATATTTT | CASSQSFQSSGNTIYF
many | TRBJ2-7 | . | TRBV28 | TGTGCCAGCAGCCCCGGAATAGTAGGCGAGCAGTACTTC | CASSPGIVGEQYF
many | TRBJ1-5 | . | TRBV28 | TGTGCCAGCAGGCAGGGACGGAATCAGCCCCAGCATTTT | CASRQGRNQPQHF
few | TRBJ1-1 | . | TRBV3-1 | TGTGCCAGCAGCCAGAGCGAAGCGGGCACTGAAGCTTTCTTT | CASSQSEAGTEAFF
many | TRBJ2-5 | . | TRBV5-1 | TGCGCCAGCAGCTTCCTGACGGACCAAGAGACCCAGTACTTC | CASSFLTDQETQYF
many | TRBJ1-1 | . | TRBV27 | TGTGCCAGCAGTTGGGTGAGGGGCACTGAAGCTTTCTTT | CASSWVRGTEAFF
. | TRBJ1-1 | TRBD1 | TRBV5-1 | TGCGCCAGCAGCCTACCCGGGACAGCGGGAACTGAAGCTTTCTTT | CASSLPGTAGTEAFF
. | TRBJ2-5 | TRBD2 | TRBV12-3/TRBV12-4 | TGTGCCAGCAGTTCTAGAGCGGGGGGCTTATTTCGTTTGGAGACCCAGTACTTC | CASSSRAGGLFRLETQYF
many | TRBJ1-5 | . | TRBV20-1 | TGCAGTGCCCTGGGAGTTGACAATCAGCCCCAGCATTTT | CSALGVDNQPQHF
many | TRBJ2-4 | TRBD2 | TRBV5-1 | TGCGCCAGCAGCCCGGGAGGCAAAAACATTCAGTACTTC | CASSPGGKNIQYF
many | TRBJ2-7 | . | TRBV10-3 | TGTGCCACCCTCGGAGGCTACGAGCAGTACTTC | CATLGGYEQYF
many | TRBJ2-7 | . | TRBV6-5 | TGTGCCAGCAGTTACAGGGACACCCCCTACGAGCAGTACTTC | CASSYRDTPYEQYF
many | TRBJ1-1 | . | TRBV5-5 | TGTGCCAGCAGCTTGGGGGACCTTGAAGCTTTCTTT | CASSLGDLEAFF
many | TRBJ2-7 | . | TRBV12-5 | TGTGCTAGTGGTTACTCAGGAAGTGGGGGCTCCTACGAGCAGTACTTC | CASGYSGSGGSYEQYF
many | TRBJ2-7 | TRBD2 | TRBV6-2/TRBV6-3 | TGTGCCAGCAGTTATGAAGCGGGAAGCTCCTACGAGCAGTACTTC | CASSYEAGSSYEQYF
many | TRBJ2-7 | . | TRBV28 | TGTGCCAGCAGTTTTACATTCCAACTTCCCACCTACGAGCAGTACTTC | CASSFTFQLPTYEQYF
many | TRBJ1-1 | . | TRBV5-1 | TGCGCCACCTTACCCCCGAACACTGAAGCTTTCTTT | CATLPPNTEAFF
many | TRBJ1-1 | TRBD1 | TRBV28 | TGTGCCAGCAGCCGGGGACAGGTAAACACTGAAGCTTTCTTT | CASSRGQVNTEAFF
many | TRBJ1-6 | TRBD1 | TRBV2 | TGTGCCAGCGTGCCCGGGACAGGGGGCTCACCCCTCCACTTT | CASVPGTGGSPLHF
. | TRBJ1-4 | . | TRBV2 | TGTGCCAGCAGTGAGCGCGGTGTGGGAAGCGAAAAACTGTTTTTT | CASSERGVGSEKLFF
many | TRBJ1-1 | . | TRBV10-3 | TGTGCCACTCAATTTCAGGGAGGGAACACTGAAGCTTTCTTT | CATQFQGGNTEAFF
few | TRBJ1-5 | . | TRBV4-1 | TGCGCCAGCAGCCAAGATCCCAGGACAGTCTATAGCAATCAGCCCCAGCATTTT | CASSQDPRTVYSNQPQHF
. | TRBJ2-7 | . | TRBV5-1 | TGCGCCAGCAGCACATCGCGGGCGATGGGCTCCTACGAGCAGTACTTC | CASSTSRAMGSYEQYF
many | TRBJ2-2 | . | TRBV5-1 | TGCGCCAGCAGCTTGGCGGCTGCCTCGACCACCGGGGAGCTGTTTTTT | CASSLAAASTTGELFF
. | TRBJ2-4 | . | TRBV19 | TGTGCCAGTATGTCTCCGGGGGACAAAAACATTCAGTACTTC | CASMSPGDKNIQYF
. | TRBJ1-5 | . | TRBV28 | TGTGCCAGTCAGGGAGGCAATCAGCCCCAGCATTTT | CASQGGNQPQHF
many | TRBJ2-7 | . | TRBV7-9 | TGTGCCAGCAGCTTAGAACAGTATGAGGTGCAGTACTTC | CASSLEQYEVQYF
many | TRBJ1-1 | . | TRBV20-1 | TGCAGTGCTACCAGGAACACTGAAGCTTTCTTT | CSATRNTEAFF
many | TRBJ1-1 | . | TRBV27 | TGTGCCAGCAGTACACTTCGACAGGCGGACAAGAGGTGGGAAGCTTTCTTT | CASSTLRQADKRWEAFF
. | TRBJ2-5 | TRBD2 | TRBV5-1 | TGCGCCAGCACCCACCCGAAGGGAGGGAGAGAGACCCAGTACTTC | CASTHPKGGRETQYF
. | TRBJ2-2 | . | TRBV28 | TGTGCCAGCAACCTCCCCCTGGGCGCGAGAGGGACCGGGGAGCTGTTTTTT | CASNLPLGARGTGELFF
many | TRBJ1-1 | . | TRBV19 | TGTGCCAGTGACCGGGGTGGGTCTAACACTGAAGCTTTCTTT | CASDRGGSNTEAFF